The 22 T cell receptor beta chains below all came from one sample that was sequenced in a study of patients and donors after allogeneic stem cell transplantation. TCRdb redid the calling of the RT-PCR reads with MiXCR, one entry per CDR3 protein. The table includes approximately 430,000 distinct CDR3 sequences, 16% detected once. The sequencing sample was made of blood, either unsorted or a sorted T cell fraction (not recorded which). All receptors derive from a human donor who was either an allogeneic HSCT recipient or a stem cell or donor lymphocyte infusion donor (not recorded which). It is not recorded whose cells these are; they may come from a transplant donor.

The rearrangement uses TRBV5-1 and TRBJ2-1; TRBD2 agrees at 8 bases. The CDR3 extends over 14 amino acids. Looked up from germline, CDR1 is SGHRS and CDR2 is YFSETQ. With V trimmed by 4 bases and J by 6 bases, 6 bases remained unmatched. Written as DNA, the CDR3 is TGCGCCAGCAGCCTCCGGGAGGGCCGCAATGAGCAGTTCTTC. This sequence encodes CASSLREGRNEQFF.

This clonotype has a count of ten or more. This chain links TRBV4-1 with TRBJ1-5; TRBD1 is a possible D gene (5 bases). The V and J ends lost 4 bases and 7 bases respectively, with 14 bases between them. Germline values: CDR1 MGHRA, CDR2 YSYEKL. This CDR3 is built from 14 residues. CDR3 protein: CASSLPGKGQPQHF. The CDR3 DNA reads TGCGCCAGCAGCCTCCCAGGGAAGGGGCAGCCCCAGCATTTT.

This chain connects TRBV5-1 to TRBJ1-3; D remains ambiguous. The germline V and J ends were trimmed by 4 bases and 0 bases, with 8 bases remaining between them. The CDR3 length is 14 residues. Germline lookup yields CDR1 SGHRS and CDR2 YFSETQ. The DNA of the CDR3 is TGCGCCAGCAGCGTGCCAGACTCTGGAAACACCATATATTTT. Translating it yields CASSVPDSGNTIYF.

This chain connects TRBV15 to TRBJ2-1; D might be TRBD1 or TRBD2, each matching 5 bases. The CDR3 runs to 16 residues. Trimming left V 0 bases short and J 8 bases short, with 17 bases between. The germline V gene has CDR1 LNHNV and CDR2 YYDKDF (reference sequence). CDR3 amino acids: CATSREWWGTTHEQFF. The CDR3 coding sequence is TGTGCCACCAGCAGAGAATGGTGGGGGACGACCCATGAGCAGTTCTTC.

This chain joins TRBV6-6 and TRBJ1-2; the D gene is possibly TRBD1 (5 bases). Trimming left V 8 bases short and J 7 bases short, with 11 bases between. In germline, CDR1 is MNHNY, CDR2 SVGAGI (reference sequence). The CDR3 covers 11 residues. This CDR3 is CASREGAGYTF. CDR3 bases: TGTGCCAGCCGCGAAGGGGCTGGCTACACCTTC.

The CDR3 DNA is TGTGCCAGCAGCGTAATCCGACAGGGGGGGAACACTGAAGCTTTCTTT. This sequence encodes CASSVIRQGGNTEAFF. V usage is TRBV7-9 and J usage is TRBJ1-1, with 9 bases aligning to TRBD1. Germline CDR1 is SEHNR and CDR2 is FQNEAQ (reference sequence). CDR3 length: 16 amino acids. Unmatched junction bases numbered 8, after V lost 5 bases and J lost 1 base.

This clonotype was seen repeatedly, ten times or more. The rearrangement uses TRBV3-1 and TRBJ2-7; 11 nucleotides agree with TRBD2. Germline CDR1 is LGHDT and CDR2 is YNNKEL (reference sequence). V shed 4 bases and J 2 bases; nucleotides not matched to a gene: 7. The CDR3 loop spans 16 amino acids. CDR3 nucleotides: TGTGCCAGCAGCCCAGGGACTAGCGGAGGTCCCTACGAGCAGTACTTC. It codes for CASSPGTSGGPYEQYF.

The rearrangement links TRBV6-5 to TRBJ2-7; D not certain. Germline CDR1 and CDR2: MNHEY and SVGAGI. The germline V and J ends were trimmed by 0 bases and 0 bases, with 9 bases remaining between them. The CDR3 sequence is 15 residues long. The CDR3 coding sequence is TGTGCCAGCAGTTACTCGAGCGTCAGCTCCTACGAGCAGTACTTC. Protein: CASSYSSVSSYEQYF.

This clonotype occurred a few times. V gene TRBV30 combines with J gene TRBJ2-4, with D possibly being TRBD1 (6 bases). CDR1 and CDR2 from the germline V gene are GTSNPN and SVGIG (reference sequence). Trimming took off 5 bases at V and 8 bases at J, with 19 bases between the two ends. The CDR3 runs 14 residues. The DNA for the CDR3 is TGTGCCTGGGATAGGGGGAGTTTTTGGGACATTCAGTACTTC. It codes for CAWDRGSFWDIQYF.

J is TRBJ1-5 and V is TRBV12-3 or TRBV12-4, with D possibly being TRBD1 (6 bases). Trimming shortened V by 6 bases and J by 5 bases, and 20 bases separated the two germline ends. This CDR3 is built from 16 residues. The CDR3 nucleotides are TGTGCCAGCAGCCCTACGGGGGGCCTCGGCGATCAGCCCCAGCATTTT. Its translation is CASSPTGGLGDQPQHF.

A few counts support this clonotype. The chain uses TRBV3-1 and TRBJ1-6; weak D call: TRBD1 (5 bases). CDR3 length: 16 amino acids. Germline CDR1 and CDR2: LGHDT and YNNKEL (reference sequence). The ends were cut back, 1 base at V and 10 bases at J, with 17 bases in the middle. CDR3 DNA: TGTGCCAGCAGCCAAGGGCCCCAACGGGGCCACTCACCCCTCCACTTT. Protein: CASSQGPQRGHSPLHF.

This clonotype was seen more than once but under ten times. The V and J genes are TRBV20-1 and TRBJ2-1; D uncertain. V was pared by 6 bases and J by 3 bases, with 15 bases between. Germline CDR1 and CDR2: DFQATT and SNEGSKA (reference sequence). CDR3 size: 14 residues. The CDR3 reads CSAPFRFDYNEQFF. Here the CDR3 DNA reads TGCAGTGCCCCATTCCGTTTCGACTACAATGAGCAGTTCTTC.

This clonotype came up a few times. V is TRBV11-1 and J is TRBJ2-1; the D gene could be TRBD1 or TRBD2 (5 bases each). V was shortened by 4 bases and J by 2 bases, with 15 bases between the two germline ends. The CDR3 consists of 16 residues. Germline V gene data show CDR1 as SGHAT and CDR2 as FQDESV (reference sequence). This CDR3 is CASSSEGRPTYNEQFF. In nucleotides, the CDR3 is TGTGCCAGCAGCTCCGAGGGGAGACCCACCTACAATGAGCAGTTCTTC.

This clonotype has more than one count but fewer than ten. V and J are TRBV28 and TRBJ1-5; D remains unclear. Germline loops: CDR1 MDHEN, CDR2 SYDVKM. With 5 bases removed from V and 5 bases from J, the gap between germline ends came to 4 bases. The CDR3 has 11 amino acids. The CDR3 bases are TGTGCCAGCAGTGGGGATCAGCCCCAGCATTTT. It is translated as CASSGDQPQHF.

The V gene is TRBV11-2, the J gene TRBJ2-3; 7 nucleotides agree with TRBD2. The V and J ends lost 2 bases and 2 bases, in that order; junction bases with no gene match: 4. Germline V gives CDR1 SGHAT, CDR2 FQNNGV. CDR3 length: 15 amino acids. The DNA of the CDR3 is TGTGCCAGCAGCTTATCTAGCGGCTACACAGATACGCAGTATTTT. Protein: CASSLSSGYTDTQYF. Filled out from reference TRBV11-2 and TRBJ2-3, the complete variable domain reads EAGVAQSPRYKIIEKRQSVAFWCNPISGHATLYWYQQILGQGPKLLIQFQNNGVVDDSQLPKDRFSAERLKGVDSTLKIQPAKLEDSAVYLCASSLSSGYTDTQYFGPGTRLTVL.

This chain joins TRBV20-1 and TRBJ2-7; no definite D call. The CDR3 consists of 14 residues. Deletions cut 0 bases from V and 0 bases from J, with 9 bases between. Germline V gives CDR1 DFQATT, CDR2 SNEGSKA (reference sequence). This chain's CDR3 is CSARDSLSSYEQYF. In DNA form, the CDR3 reads TGCAGTGCTAGAGATAGCCTGAGCTCCTACGAGCAGTACTTC.

In this sample, this clonotype turned up many times. This rearrangement joins TRBV20-1 to TRBJ1-1; TRBD1 is a possible D gene (5 bases). CDR3 length: 12 residues. Germline loops: CDR1 DFQATT, CDR2 SNEGSKA (reference sequence). V shed 6 bases and J shed 6 bases, with 14 bases lying between them. The CDR3 region is CSAQLDSAEAFF. Here the CDR3 DNA reads TGCAGTGCCCAACTTGACAGTGCTGAAGCTTTCTTT.

This clonotype was observed a handful of times. The chain combines TRBV20-1 with TRBJ1-2; D may be TRBD1 (5 bases). The CDR3 contains 14 residues. V shed 1 base and J shed 8 bases, with 17 bases lying between them. CDR1 and CDR2 (germline): DFQATT, SNEGSKA (reference sequence). The CDR3 DNA is TGCAGTGCTAGAGGGGGGGGAAACTATGAGGGCTACACCTTC. Translating gives CSARGGGNYEGYTF.

This clonotype was seen only a few times. This chain uses TRBV27 with TRBJ1-5, with D possibly being TRBD1 (5 bases). The CDR3 extends over 14 amino acids. V lost 6 bases, J lost 2 bases, and 11 bases lay in between. Germline CDR1 MNHEY, CDR2 SMNVEV (reference sequence). CDR3 sequence (DNA): TGTGCCAGCAGGAATTCGGGGCGCAATCAGCCCCAGCATTTT. It is translated as CASRNSGRNQPQHF.

This clonotype was picked up a small number of times. The chain employs TRBV6-5 and TRBJ2-3; D might be TRBD2 (5 bases). The V gene lost 6 bases and the J gene lost 9 bases, with 10 bases spanning the gap. The CDR3 totals 11 residues. In germline, CDR1 is MNHEY, CDR2 SVGAGI. The CDR3 region has the DNA TGTGCCAGCAGAAACGGGATCACGCAGTATTTT. Protein sequence: CASRNGITQYF.

This clonotype was found a few times. The chain carries TRBV7-8 and TRBJ2-1, with 8 bases fitting TRBD2. The CDR3 spans 15 residues. V shed 4 bases and J 5 bases; nucleotides not matched to a gene: 7. Germline loops: CDR1 SGHVS, CDR2 FQNEAQ. The CDR3 bases are TGTGCCAGCAGCTCCACTAGCGGTAATGACAATGAGCAGTTCTTC. It is translated as CASSSTSGNDNEQFF.

This clonotype was seen a handful of times. The chain uses TRBV5-1 and TRBJ2-5; 7 bases agree with TRBD1. Looked up from germline, CDR1 is SGHRS and CDR2 is YFSETQ. Germline trimming cut 0 bases from V and 5 bases from J; bases unmatched to any gene: 4. The CDR3 runs 14 residues. CDR3 sequence reads: CASSLADRDETQYF. The CDR3 DNA reads TGCGCCAGCAGCTTGGCCGACAGGGACGAGACCCAGTACTTC.